This T cell receptor beta chain was obtained from a study of T cells in localized non-small cell lung cancer. By its share, this clone is medium-sized (0.01 to 0.1%). Data came from immunoSEQ multiplex PCR; TCRdb stores just in-frame clones and leaves some out. The sample comprises some 2,000 clones, 24% of which are singletons, and about 14% rests with the top ten. The CDR3 runs to 15 residues. The V end was cut by 5 bases, the J end by 3 bases, with 17 bases between. Germline assignment: CDR1 MGHRA and CDR2 YSYEKL. This receptor was identified in a male donor aged 60 or older with stage I lung adenocarcinoma. This material consisted of normal lung tissue next to the tumor, taken before any cancer treatment. The chain recombines TRBV4-1 with TRBJ2-7; either TRBD1 or TRBD2 may fit D (5 bases each). The CDR3 is CASSFRDGEHYEQYF. DNA of the CDR3: TGCGCCAGCAGCTTCCGGGACGGGGAGCACTACGAGCAGTACTTC.